The 9 T cell receptor beta chains listed next were all sequenced from one sample in a study of shared clonotypes between healthy human individuals. Some clones are missing from TCRdb's copy, which holds only in-frame ones; the method was immunoSEQ multiplex PCR. The sample lists fewer than 1.8 million clones; about 98.5% were seen once. The specimen was naive CD4+ T cells sorted from blood. The subset is: CD45RA+ positively selected. These receptors all stem from a man aged 30 to 39 in good health.

This chain uses TRBV5-1 with TRBJ2-7; D may be TRBD1 or TRBD2 (6 bases each). Germline V gene sequence: CDR1 SGHRS, CDR2 YFSETQ. The CDR3 runs 14 residues. Trimming took off 3 bases at V and 0 bases at J, with 10 bases between the two ends. The CDR3 loop is CASSWRGSSYEQYF. Here the CDR3 DNA reads TGCGCCAGCAGCTGGAGGGGGAGCTCCTACGAGCAGTACTTC.

The chain uses TRBV6-1 and TRBJ1-1; TRBD1 agrees at 8 bases. V dropped 1 base and J dropped 0; count of bases not matched to a gene: 4. Germline V gene data show CDR1 as MNHNS and CDR2 as SASEGT. CDR3 length: 16 amino acids. The CDR3 DNA reads as TGTGCCAGCAGTGAAGGAGCAGGGGGCATGAACACTGAAGCTTTCTTT. Translated: CASSEGAGGMNTEAFF.

This chain uses TRBV30 with TRBJ2-7; perhaps TRBD2 as D (6 bases). V dropped 0 bases and J dropped 12 bases, with 12 bases sitting between them. CDR3 length: 11 amino acids. Germline V lookup: CDR1 GTSNPN, CDR2 SVGIG (reference sequence). The CDR3 reads CAWSVRDSPYF. The DNA for the CDR3 is TGTGCCTGGAGTGTACGGGACTCGCCGTACTTC.

V and J are TRBV7-9 and TRBJ2-1; 8 nucleotides match TRBD2. Germline loops: CDR1 SEHNR, CDR2 FQNEAQ (reference sequence). The CDR3 spans 13 residues. The J segment lost 8 bases and the V segment lost 6 bases, leaving 6 bases of the junction unmatched. As DNA, the CDR3 is TGTGCCAGCAGTTACGGACTAGCCCATGAGCAGTTCTTC. Translated: CASSYGLAHEQFF.

The chain joins TRBV11-1 to TRBJ2-3; tentatively, D is TRBD2 (5 bases). Trimming removed 5 bases at V and 0 bases at J, with 12 bases between. The CDR3 loop spans 15 amino acids. Germline loops: CDR1 SGHAT, CDR2 FQDESV (reference sequence). The CDR3 DNA follows: TGTGCCAGCAGCACTAGTGCTAGCAGCACAGATACGCAGTATTTT. It codes for CASSTSASSTDTQYF.

This clone was recorded only once. For the CDR3, the DNA is TGTGCCAGCAGCAGGAATCCCCCATACAGCAATGAGCAGTTCTTC. Translating it yields CASSRNPPYSNEQFF. The chain combines TRBV7-9 with TRBJ2-1; no clear D. Trimming removed 5 bases from V and 6 bases from J, with 17 bases in between. CDR1 and CDR2 (germline): SEHNR, FQNEAQ (reference sequence). The CDR3 spans 15 residues.

The chain carries TRBV18 and TRBJ1-2, with 7 bases identical to TRBD1. This CDR3 is built from 13 residues. Germline V gene lookup returns CDR1 KGHSH and CDR2 LQKENI. V lost 10 bases to trimming and J lost 2 bases; unmatched junction nucleotides: 7. CDR3 amino acids: CATTPTGNYGYTF. As DNA, the CDR3 is TGTGCCACCACCCCGACAGGGAACTATGGCTACACCTTC.

V usage is TRBV27 and J usage is TRBJ2-3; weak D call: TRBD2 (6 bases). The V and J ends lost 3 bases and 0 bases respectively, with 19 bases between them. From germline, CDR1 is MNHEY and CDR2 SMNVEV (reference sequence). This CDR3 has 18 residues. This chain's CDR3 is CASSFMSFWGESTDTQYF. CDR3 coding DNA: TGTGCCAGCAGTTTTATGTCCTTTTGGGGGGAAAGCACAGATACGCAGTATTTT.

The gene calls are TRBV5-4 and TRBJ2-5; TRBD1 matches 9 bases. The CDR3 is 12 residues long. Germline V CDR1 and CDR2: SGHNT, YYREEE (reference sequence). The trim removed 0 bases at V and 12 bases at J, leaving 3 bases unmatched. The CDR3 region has the DNA TGTGCCAGCAGCTTGGCAGGGACAGGGAAGTACTTC. Its protein product is CASSLAGTGKYF.